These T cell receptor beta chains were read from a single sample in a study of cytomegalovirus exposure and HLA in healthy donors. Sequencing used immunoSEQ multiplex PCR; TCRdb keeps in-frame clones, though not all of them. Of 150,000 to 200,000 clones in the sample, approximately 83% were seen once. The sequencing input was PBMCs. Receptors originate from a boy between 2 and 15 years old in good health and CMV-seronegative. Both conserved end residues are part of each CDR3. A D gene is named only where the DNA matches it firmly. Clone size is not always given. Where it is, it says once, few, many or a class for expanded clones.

CDR3: CASSPGTSGRYNEQFF
DNA: TGTGCCAGCAGTCCAGGGACTAGCGGGAGATACAATGAGCAGTTCTTC
J: TRBJ2-1
V: TRBV28
size: -
D: TRBD2

CDR3: CAWSVQGTYGYTF
DNA: TGTGCCTGGAGTGTACAGGGTACCTATGGCTACACCTTC
J: TRBJ1-2
V: TRBV30
size: -
D: -

CDR3: CASSKGPRRGWDTEAFF
DNA: TGTGCCAGCTCAAAGGGCCCGAGGCGGGGATGGGACACTGAAGCTTTCTTT
J: TRBJ1-1
V: TRBV18
size: -
D: -

CDR3: CASSLASGGTGETQYF
DNA: TGTGCCAGCAGCTTAGCTAGCGGGGGGACGGGAGAGACCCAGTACTTC
J: TRBJ2-5
V: TRBV7-7
size: -
D: TRBD2

CDR3: CASSLYAGFSGNTIYF
DNA: TGTGCCAGCAGTTTATATGCGGGGTTCTCTGGAAACACCATATATTTT
J: TRBJ1-3
V: TRBV27
size: -
D: -

CDR3: CASSEALSPSGGGETQYF
DNA: TGTGCCAGCAGTGAAGCGCTTTCTCCGAGCGGGGGGGGAGAGACCCAGTACTTC
J: TRBJ2-5
V: TRBV2
size: -
D: TRBD2

CDR3: CASSRITGTGRAEAFF
DNA: TGTGCCAGCAGCAGAATAACCGGGACAGGGCGGGCTGAAGCTTTCTTT
J: TRBJ1-1
V: TRBV27
size: -
D: TRBD1

CDR3: CASSLGSRGNTGELFF
DNA: TGTGCCAGCAGCTTGGGCTCCAGGGGTAACACCGGGGAGCTGTTTTTT
J: TRBJ2-2
V: TRBV5-5
size: -
D: -

CDR3: CASSLSGLAVTDTQYF
DNA: TGTGCCAGCAGCTTATCGGGACTAGCGGTCACAGATACGCAGTATTTT
J: TRBJ2-3
V: TRBV13
size: -
D: TRBD2

CDR3: CASSLALAGTDTQYF
DNA: TGTGCCAGCAGCTTAGCACTAGCGGGGACAGATACGCAGTATTTT
J: TRBJ2-3
V: TRBV7-9
size: -
D: TRBD2

CDR3: CASSNHARANYGYTF
DNA: TGTGCCAGCAGTAACCACGCGCGGGCTAACTATGGCTACACCTTC
J: TRBJ1-2
V: TRBV27
size: -
D: -

CDR3: CASSYGGGRPNEQFF
DNA: TGTGCCAGCAGTTACGGTGGCGGGAGGCCCAATGAGCAGTTCTTC
J: TRBJ2-1
V: TRBV5-6
size: -
D: TRBD2

CDR3: CASSLARGYNGYTF
DNA: TGTGCCAGCAGCTTAGCTCGAGGGTATAATGGCTACACCTTC
J: TRBJ1-2
V: TRBV7-9
size: -
D: -

CDR3: CASNYGGLNYGYTF
DNA: TGTGCCAGCAACTACGGGGGGCTTAACTATGGCTACACCTTC
J: TRBJ1-2
V: TRBV5-5
size: once
D: -

CDR3: CATSRGFGSHYGYTF
DNA: TGTGCCACCAGCAGAGGCTTCGGGTCGCACTATGGCTACACCTTC
J: TRBJ1-2
V: TRBV15
size: -
D: -

CDR3: CASSNSQRYTDTQYF
DNA: TGTGCCAGCAGTAATAGTCAGCGGTACACAGATACGCAGTATTTT
J: TRBJ2-3
V: TRBV2
size: -
D: -

CDR3: CASSQDGASGLRDTQYF
DNA: TGCGCCAGCAGCCAAGATGGGGCTAGCGGATTAAGGGATACGCAGTATTTT
J: TRBJ2-3
V: TRBV4-1
size: -
D: TRBD2

CDR3: CASSLRDRSTEAFF
DNA: TGTGCCAGTAGTTTACGGGACAGGAGCACTGAAGCTTTCTTT
J: TRBJ1-1
V: TRBV19
size: -
D: TRBD1

CDR3: CAWNRGGELFF
DNA: TGTGCCTGGAACCGCGGCGGGGAGCTGTTTTTT
J: TRBJ2-2
V: TRBV30
size: -
D: -

CDR3: CASGLVRGTGELFF
DNA: TGTGCTAGTGGTTTGGTTCGGGGCACCGGGGAGCTGTTTTTT
J: TRBJ2-2
V: TRBV12-5
size: -
D: -

CDR3: CASSLQGGAEAFF
DNA: TGCGCCAGCAGCCTTCAGGGAGGCGCTGAAGCTTTCTTT
J: TRBJ1-1
V: TRBV4-3
size: -
D: -

CDR3: CASSQGRLAGLQETQYF
DNA: TGTGCCAGCAGCCAAGGGCGGCTAGCGGGGCTCCAAGAGACCCAGTACTTC
J: TRBJ2-5
V: TRBV14
size: -
D: TRBD2

CDR3: CASSQTNGGGQPQHF
DNA: TGCGCCAGCAGCCAAACAAACGGGGGTGGTCAGCCCCAGCATTTT
J: TRBJ1-5
V: TRBV4-1
size: -
D: -

CDR3: CASSFTLASSYEQYF
DNA: TGTGCCAGCAGTTTTACCCTGGCTAGCTCCTACGAGCAGTACTTC
J: TRBJ2-7
V: TRBV27
size: -
D: -

CDR3: CASWDRGNTEAFF
DNA: TGTGCCAGTTGGGACAGGGGGAACACTGAAGCTTTCTTT
J: TRBJ1-1
V: TRBV27
size: -
D: TRBD1

CDR3: CASSYSTGLNTEAFF
DNA: TGTGCCAGCAGTTACTCGACAGGACTGAACACTGAAGCTTTCTTT
J: TRBJ1-1
V: TRBV7-9
size: -
D: -

CDR3: CASSRIRDRDTEAFF
DNA: TGTGCCAGCAGTAGAATCCGGGACAGGGACACTGAAGCTTTCTTT
J: TRBJ1-1
V: TRBV6-5
size: -
D: TRBD1

CDR3: CASSLSWTGDTEAFF
DNA: TGTGCCAGCAGCTTAAGTTGGACAGGGGACACTGAAGCTTTCTTT
J: TRBJ1-1
V: TRBV7-8
size: -
D: TRBD1